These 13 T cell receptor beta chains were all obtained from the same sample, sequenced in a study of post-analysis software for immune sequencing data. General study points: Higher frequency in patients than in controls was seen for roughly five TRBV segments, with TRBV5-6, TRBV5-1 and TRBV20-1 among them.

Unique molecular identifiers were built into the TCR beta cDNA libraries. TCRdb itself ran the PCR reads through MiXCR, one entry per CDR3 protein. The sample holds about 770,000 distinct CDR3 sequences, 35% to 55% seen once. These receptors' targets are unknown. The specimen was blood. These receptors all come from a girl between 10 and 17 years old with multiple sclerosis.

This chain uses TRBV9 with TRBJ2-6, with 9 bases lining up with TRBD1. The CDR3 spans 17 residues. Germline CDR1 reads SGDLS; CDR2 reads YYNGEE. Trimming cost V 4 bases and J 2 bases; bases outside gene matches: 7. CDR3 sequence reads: CASSPGQGITGANVLTF. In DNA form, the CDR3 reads TGTGCCAGCAGCCCGGGACAGGGAATAACTGGGGCCAACGTCCTGACTTTC.

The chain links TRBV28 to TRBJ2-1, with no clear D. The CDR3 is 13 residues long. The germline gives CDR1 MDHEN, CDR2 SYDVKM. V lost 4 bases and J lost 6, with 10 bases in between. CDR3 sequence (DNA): TGTGCCAGCAGTTCAAGTACACCCAATGAGCAGTTCTTC. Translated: CASSSSTPNEQFF.

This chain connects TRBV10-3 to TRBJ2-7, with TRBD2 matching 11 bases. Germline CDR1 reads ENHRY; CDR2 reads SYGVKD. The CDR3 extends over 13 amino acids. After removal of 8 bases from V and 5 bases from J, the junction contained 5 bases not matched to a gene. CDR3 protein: CAIRTSGSHEQYF. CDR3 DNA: TGTGCCATCCGAACTAGCGGGAGCCACGAGCAGTACTTC.

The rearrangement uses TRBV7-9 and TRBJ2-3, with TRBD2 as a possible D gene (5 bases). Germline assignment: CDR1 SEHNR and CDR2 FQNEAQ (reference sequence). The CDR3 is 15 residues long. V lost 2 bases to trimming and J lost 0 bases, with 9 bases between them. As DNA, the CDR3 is TGTGCCAGCAGCTTAATAGGACTGAGCACAGATACGCAGTATTTT. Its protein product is CASSLIGLSTDTQYF.

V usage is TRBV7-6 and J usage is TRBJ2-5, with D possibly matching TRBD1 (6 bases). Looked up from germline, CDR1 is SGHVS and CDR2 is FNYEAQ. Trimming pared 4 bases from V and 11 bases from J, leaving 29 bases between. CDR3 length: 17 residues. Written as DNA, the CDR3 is TGTGCCAGCAGCTCAGGGGAAGGGGGTTTTCAGGTCTGGGAGCAGTACTTC. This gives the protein CASSSGEGGFQVWEQYF.

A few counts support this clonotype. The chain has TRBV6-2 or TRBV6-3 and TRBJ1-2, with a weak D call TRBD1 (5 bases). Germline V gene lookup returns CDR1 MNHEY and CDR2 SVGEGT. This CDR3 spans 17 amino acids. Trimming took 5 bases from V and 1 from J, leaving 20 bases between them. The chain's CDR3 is CASSERGPQNLNYGYTF. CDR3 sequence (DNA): TGTGCCAGCAGTGAGAGGGGCCCACAAAACCTTAACTATGGCTACACCTTC.

CDR3 amino acids: CASSQEVRSGPDEQYF. The DNA of the CDR3 is TGCGCCAGCAGCCAAGAAGTCAGAAGCGGACCCGACGAGCAGTACTTC. The rearrangement joins TRBV4-3 to TRBJ2-7, with D possibly TRBD2 on 5 matching bases. The length of the CDR3 is 16 residues. Trimming cost V 0 bases and J 5 bases, with 17 bases left between them. Germline lookup yields CDR1 LGHNA and CDR2 YSLEER.

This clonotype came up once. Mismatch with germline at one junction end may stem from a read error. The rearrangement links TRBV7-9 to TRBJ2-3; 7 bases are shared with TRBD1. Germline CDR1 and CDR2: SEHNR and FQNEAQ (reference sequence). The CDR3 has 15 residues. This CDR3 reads CVSSLRGQYTDTQYF. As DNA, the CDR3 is TGTGTCAGCAGCTTGAGGGGACAGTACACAGATACGCAGTATTTT.

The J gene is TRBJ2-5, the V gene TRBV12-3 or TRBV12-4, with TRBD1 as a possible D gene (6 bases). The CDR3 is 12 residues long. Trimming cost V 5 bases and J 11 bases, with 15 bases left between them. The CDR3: CASSITGKEQYF. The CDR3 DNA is TGTGCCAGCAGTATCACAGGGAAGGAGCAGTACTTC.

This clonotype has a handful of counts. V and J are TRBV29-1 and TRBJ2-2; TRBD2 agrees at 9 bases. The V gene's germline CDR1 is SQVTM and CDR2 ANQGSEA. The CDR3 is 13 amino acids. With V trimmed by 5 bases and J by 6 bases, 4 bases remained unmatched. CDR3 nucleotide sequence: TGCAGCGTTATCGGCGGGAGGGCCGGGGAGCTGTTTTTT. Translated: CSVIGGRAGELFF.

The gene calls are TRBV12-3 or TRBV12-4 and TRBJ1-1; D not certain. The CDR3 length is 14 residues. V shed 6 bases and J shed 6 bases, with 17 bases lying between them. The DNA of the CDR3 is TGTGCCAGCAGACAGAACGGGCTCTACGCTGAAGCTTTCTTT. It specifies CASRQNGLYAEAFF.

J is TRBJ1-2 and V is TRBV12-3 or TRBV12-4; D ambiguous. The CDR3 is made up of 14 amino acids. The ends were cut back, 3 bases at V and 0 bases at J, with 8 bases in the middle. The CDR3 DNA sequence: TGTGCCAGCAGTTTCCGACTGCCTAACTATGGCTACACCTTC. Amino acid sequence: CASSFRLPNYGYTF.

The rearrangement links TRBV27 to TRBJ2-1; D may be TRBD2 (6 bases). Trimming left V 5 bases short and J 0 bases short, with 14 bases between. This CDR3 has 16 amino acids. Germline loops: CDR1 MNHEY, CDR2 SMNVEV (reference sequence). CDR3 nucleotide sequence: TGTGCCAGCAGTCCGGGGGAATTTAGCTCCTACAATGAGCAGTTCTTC. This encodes CASSPGEFSSYNEQFF.